The TCR beta chain under discussion was sequenced for a study of T-cell reconstitution after alpha-beta-depleted transplantation in children. This clonotype was picked up a small number of times. For TCRbeta, the library was prepared with unique molecular identifiers. In TCRdb, the PCR reads were re-called with MiXCR into one record per CDR3 protein. The sample consists of about 200,000 distinct CDR3 sequences, more than 12% of them appearing once. The sample was PBMCs from the stem cell graft donor, taken from the stem cell graft. The receptor was derived from a human donor who donated a stem cell graft to a child with acute lymphoblastic leukemia.

CDR3 DNA sequence: TGCGCCAGCAGCTTGGCCATTAGCGGGAGTGAGACCCAGTACTTC. Translating it yields CASSLAISGSETQYF. The V and J genes are TRBV5-1 and TRBJ2-5; TRBD2 aligns across 9 bases. V trimming: 0 bases; J trimming: 5 bases; junction bases outside the gene matches: 5. Germline assignment: CDR1 SGHRS and CDR2 YFSETQ. This CDR3 has 15 residues.